The next 5 T cell receptor beta chains were all read from a single sample in a study of T cell clones after liver transplantation (dated by TCRdb to about 2019). Receptor libraries were prepared by the immunoSEQ multiplex PCR assay. The table comes from immuneACCESS by way of TCRdb, which keeps in-frame sequences with V and J called. Part of the clones is missing from these tables; in studies checked, under half for an unresolved V gene and the rest for unknown reasons. This sample has 77,000 or so clones in its table, and 80% of those were observed once. The ten largest clones take up approximately 0.77% of the sample. This material consisted of CD4+ T cells from blood, taken 12 months after liver transplant. The receptors derive from a human patient who received a liver transplant. Some T cells present after a transplant may be cells of the graft donor.

V and J are TRBV19 and TRBJ2-5, with D unresolved. The CDR3 sequence is 13 residues long. Trimming stripped 5 bases from V and 4 bases from J, with 11 bases between. From germline, CDR1 is LNHDA and CDR2 SQIVND (reference sequence). Here the CDR3 reads CASSHETGETQYF. The CDR3 DNA follows: TGTGCCAGTAGTCACGAAACGGGAGAGACCCAGTACTTC.

The gene calls are TRBV6-5 and TRBJ1-2, with TRBD1 matching 7 bases. The V and J ends lost 6 bases and 4 bases, in that order; junction bases with no gene match: 5. Germline lookup yields CDR1 MNHEY and CDR2 SVGAGI. There are 13 residues in the CDR3. The CDR3 DNA sequence: TGTGCCAGCAGGACAGGGTCGGGCTATGGCTACACCTTC. Encoded protein: CASRTGSGYGYTF.

The V and J genes are TRBV28 and TRBJ2-3, with D maybe TRBD1 (6 bases). The CDR3 totals 15 residues. Looked up from germline, CDR1 is MDHEN and CDR2 is SYDVKM. With 5 bases removed from V and 0 bases from J, the gap between germline ends came to 12 bases. The CDR3, as DNA: TGTGCCAGCAGTCATCTAGGGGGAAGCACAGATACGCAGTATTTT. The encoded protein is CASSHLGGSTDTQYF.

This clone was counted a few times. The V and J genes are TRBV29-1 and TRBJ2-7; D not certain. CDR1 SQVTM and CDR2 ANQGSEA come from the germline V gene. CDR3 size: 11 residues. V gave up 8 bases and J gave up 5 bases, with 13 bases separating them. The CDR3 region has the DNA TGCAGCTTTTTTAAGGGAAACGAGCAGTACTTC. It specifies CSFFKGNEQYF.

The chain joins TRBV18 to TRBJ1-4; D perhaps matches TRBD1 (5 bases). V lost 3 bases and J lost 7, with 9 bases in between. CDR3 length: 13 amino acids. Germline V gene sequence: CDR1 KGHSH, CDR2 LQKENI. The CDR3 DNA reads as TGTGCCAGCTCACCCGGGGCTACTGAAAAACTGTTTTTT. This gives the protein CASSPGATEKLFF.